This TCR beta chain was sequenced in a study of Ad26.COV2.S vaccination and SARS-CoV-2 variants. Study details: Among those in the COV1001 Ad26.COV2.S trial arm was the donor. Study conclusions and caveats: From the TCR breadth and depth analyses, total T cell responses may have been underestimated. Participants given vaccine showed non-spike TCR breadth similar to that of placebo recipients.

Documented treatment: about 20 received Ad26.COV2.S at low or high dose, single or two shots; five or six received placebo; per-sample allocation not given. The samples were gathered on day 63 after the first injection of vaccine or placebo. V gave up 4 bases and J gave up 3 bases; unmatched junction bases: 6. CDR3 length: 14 residues. Germline CDR1 reads SQVTM; CDR2 reads ANQGSEA. Comment on this clone: The target antigen is unknown.

Generated by immunoSEQ multiplex PCR, the TCRdb table keeps only in-frame clones and is missing some. The sample carries hundreds of thousands of clones, 88% recorded once. Sample: peripheral blood, taken in a trial of Ad26.COV2.S vaccine versus placebo. This sequence joins TRBV29-1 and TRBJ1-5; TRBD1 matches 7 bases. The source of this sequence is a person between 18 and 59 years old who received the Ad26.COV2.S COVID-19 vaccine or a placebo. CDR3 nucleotide sequence: TGCAGCGTTGGTCAGGGGGGGTTCAATCAGCCCCAGCATTTT. It codes for CSVGQGGFNQPQHF. The full variable domain, its missing parts supplied by reference TRBV29-1 and TRBJ1-5, is SAVISQKPSRDICQRGTSLTIQCQVDSQVTMMFWYRQQPGQSLTLIATANQGSEATYESGFVIDKFPISRPNLTFSTLTVSNMSPEDSSIYLCSVGQGGFNQPQHFGDGTRLSIL.